These 25 T cell receptor beta chains share one sample of origin, sequenced in a study of T cell changes during pregnancy in multiple sclerosis. TCRdb keeps only in-frame clones here, not all; method: immunoSEQ multiplex PCR. The table lists about 110,000 clones, about 90% of them singletons. Material: peripheral blood, obtained after pregnancy. The receptors here all came from a female donor with multiple sclerosis, enrolled in a pregnancy study.

V is TRBV29-1 and J is TRBJ1-4; D perhaps matches TRBD1 (5 bases). With 0 bases removed from V and 3 bases from J, the gap between germline ends came to 5 bases. CDR3 length: 13 residues. Germline values: CDR1 SQVTM, CDR2 ANQGSEA. CDR3 in DNA: TGCAGCGTTGAAGAACAGGCTAATGAAAAACTGTTTTTT. This sequence encodes CSVEEQANEKLFF.

The chain couples TRBV15 to TRBJ1-2; 9 nucleotides align to TRBD1. The CDR3 sequence is 16 residues long. Trimming cost V 2 bases and J 7 bases; bases outside gene matches: 11. CDR1 and CDR2 (germline): LNHNV, YYDKDF (reference sequence). The DNA for the CDR3 is TGTGCCACCAGCAGAACGCTGACAGGGGGACATGGTGGCTACACCTTC. Translated, it gives CATSRTLTGGHGGYTF. The full variable domain, its missing parts supplied by reference TRBV15 and TRBJ1-2, is DAMVIQNPRYQVTQFGKPVTLSCSQTLNHNVMYWYQQKSSQAPKLLFHYYDKDFNNEADTPDNFQSRRPNTSFCFLDIRSPGLGDTAMYLCATSRTLTGGHGGYTFGSGTRLTVV.

V usage is TRBV5-4 and J usage is TRBJ2-1; 10 nucleotides align to TRBD1. The CDR3 is 15 amino acids. Germline trimming cut 7 bases from V and 6 bases from J; bases unmatched to any gene: 10. Germline V gives CDR1 SGHNT, CDR2 YYREEE (reference sequence). The CDR3 protein is CASAQGTGDGNEQFF. The DNA of the CDR3 is TGTGCCAGCGCCCAAGGGACAGGGGATGGCAATGAGCAGTTCTTC.

This chain connects TRBV27 to TRBJ2-5, with 8 bases fitting TRBD1. Germline values: CDR1 MNHEY, CDR2 SMNVEV (reference sequence). The CDR3 runs to 17 residues. The J segment lost 4 bases and the V segment lost 1 base, leaving 11 bases of the junction unmatched. CDR3 sequence reads: CASSLYASWTGLETQYF. Written as DNA, the CDR3 is TGTGCCAGCAGTTTATATGCTTCGTGGACAGGGTTAGAGACCCAGTACTTC.

The chain joins TRBV2 to TRBJ1-3; 7 bases match TRBD1. Germline V gives CDR1 SNHLY, CDR2 FYNNEI. The CDR3 covers 14 residues. The V segment lost 2 bases and the J segment 2 bases; nucleotides outside the gene matches: 0. The CDR3 sequence is CASSERGPGNTIYF. DNA for the CDR3: TGTGCCAGCAGTGAAAGGGGGCCTGGAAACACCATATATTTT.

The genes are TRBV6-6 and TRBJ1-1; possibly TRBD1 for D (5 bases). V gave up 6 bases and J gave up 4 bases, with 12 bases separating them. This CDR3 has 13 amino acids. The germline V gene encodes CDR1 MNHNY and CDR2 SVGAGI (reference sequence). The CDR3 DNA is TGTGCCAGCAGGGCAGGGAGGTTCACTGAAGCTTTCTTT. It codes for CASRAGRFTEAFF.

The rearrangement links TRBV2 to TRBJ1-6; D is possibly TRBD1 (6 bases). The ends were cut back, 6 bases at V and 2 bases at J, with 14 bases in the middle. The CDR3 spans 16 residues. Germline V lookup: CDR1 SNHLY, CDR2 FYNNEI. Here the CDR3 DNA reads TGTGCCAGCAGCCTACAGGGCCCTCCCTATAATTCACCCCTCCACTTT. Protein sequence: CASSLQGPPYNSPLHF.

V and J are TRBV2 and TRBJ1-2; 10 bases are a match to TRBD1. Germline CDR1 and CDR2: SNHLY and FYNNEI. V lost 6 bases and J lost 8; bases outside the gene matches: 6. This CDR3 is 13 amino acids long. CDR3 in amino acids: CASRADRGVGYTF. The CDR3 DNA reads as TGTGCCAGCAGGGCGGACAGGGGGGTGGGCTACACCTTC.

The genes are TRBV13 and TRBJ1-2; 8 nucleotides line up with TRBD1. CDR3 length: 16 residues. V lost 5 bases, J lost 1 base, and 9 bases stayed unmatched. Germline V gene data show CDR1 as PRHDT and CDR2 as FYEKMQ (reference sequence). The CDR3 reads CASSKAGGAGNYGYTF. The CDR3 coding sequence is TGTGCCAGCAGCAAGGCAGGGGGCGCAGGTAACTATGGCTACACCTTC.

This chain uses TRBV9 with TRBJ2-7; 8 bases line up with TRBD1. CDR1 is SGDLS, CDR2 YYNGEE, per germline. After removal of 4 bases from V and 6 bases from J, the junction contained 12 bases not matched to a gene. The length of the CDR3 is 15 residues. CDR3 bases: TGTGCCAGCAGCCCCCGGACAGGGTTAAGTGGCGAGCAGTACTTC. This sequence encodes CASSPRTGLSGEQYF.

This clone was counted between two and nine times. The chain recombines TRBV6-6 with TRBJ2-7, with 11 bases matching TRBD2. This CDR3 has 13 residues. In germline, CDR1 is MNHNY, CDR2 SVGAGI (reference sequence). V shed 9 bases and J 7 bases; nucleotides not matched to a gene: 8. The CDR3 here is CASSSGGVGEQYF. The CDR3, as DNA: TGTGCCAGTAGTAGCGGGGGGGTAGGTGAGCAGTACTTC.

The V and J genes are TRBV6-5 and TRBJ1-2; 8 bases agree with TRBD1. V dropped 6 bases and J dropped 3; count of bases not matched to a gene: 6. CDR1 is MNHEY, CDR2 SVGAGI, per germline. CDR3 size: 14 residues. The CDR3, as DNA: TGTGCCAGCAGCCACACGACAGGGGACTATGGCTACACCTTC. This gives the protein CASSHTTGDYGYTF.

This chain links TRBV30 with TRBJ1-5; 7 bases align to TRBD1. The germline V gene has CDR1 GTSNPN and CDR2 SVGIG (reference sequence). The CDR3 has 14 residues. After removal of 2 bases from V and 7 bases from J, the junction contained 8 bases not matched to a gene. The CDR3 nucleotides are TGTGCCTGGAGTTCAGGGGGAGCAGGCCAGCCCCAGCATTTT. Encoded protein: CAWSSGGAGQPQHF.

The chain employs TRBV6-1 and TRBJ1-4; TRBD1 agrees at 10 bases. The CDR3 is 14 amino acids. CDR1 and CDR2 from the germline V gene are MNHNS and SASEGT. Trimming took 4 bases from V and 13 from J; bases not matched to a gene: 9. The CDR3 reads CASSARDRGGSLFF. The CDR3 region has the DNA TGTGCCAGCAGTGCCCGGGACAGGGGAGGATCACTGTTTTTT.

V gene TRBV6-5 combines with J gene TRBJ2-2; a possible D gene is TRBD1 (5 bases). The CDR3 spans 15 residues. Trimming left V 4 bases short and J 2 bases short, with 11 bases between. The V gene's germline CDR1 is MNHEY and CDR2 SVGAGI. CDR3 in amino acids: CASSFRQTNTGELFF. Written as DNA, the CDR3 is TGTGCCAGCAGTTTTCGACAGACCAACACCGGGGAGCTGTTTTTT.

This clone has just one count. This rearrangement joins TRBV19 to TRBJ1-4; the D is unclear. This CDR3 has 15 residues. CDR1 is LNHDA and CDR2 is SQIVND in the germline V gene (reference sequence). V was pared by 7 bases and J by 5 bases, with 17 bases between. CDR3 sequence reads: CASMRLGGRNEKLFF. CDR3 in DNA: TGTGCCAGTATGAGATTGGGAGGGCGGAATGAAAAACTGTTTTTT.

The rearrangement uses TRBV28 and TRBJ1-2; no clear D. V dropped 4 bases and J dropped 6 bases, with 3 bases sitting between them. Germline-derived CDR1 and CDR2 are MDHEN and SYDVKM. CDR3 length equals 10 residues. Written as DNA, the CDR3 is TGTGCCAGCAGTTCAAATGGCTACACCTTC. Translated, it gives CASSSNGYTF.

The chain couples TRBV7-2 to TRBJ2-7, with D perhaps matching TRBD1 (6 bases). The V and J ends lost 1 base and 6 bases respectively, with 10 bases between them. This CDR3 spans 13 amino acids. Germline lookup yields CDR1 SGHTA and CDR2 FQGNSA. The CDR3 region has the DNA TGTGCCAGCAGCTTAGGCAGGGGCAGCGAGCAGTACTTC. Its translation is CASSLGRGSEQYF.

The V call is TRBV19, the J call TRBJ2-7; D is undetermined. The V end lost 2 bases, the J end lost 6 bases, and 11 bases lay between the germline ends. Germline V gene data show CDR1 as LNHDA and CDR2 as SQIVND (reference sequence). This CDR3 spans 13 amino acids. Here the CDR3 DNA reads TGTGCCAGTAGTATAACCAGATCAGGCGAGCAGTACTTC. Translating gives CASSITRSGEQYF. The complete variable domain, with remaining parts taken from reference TRBV19 and TRBJ2-7, reads DGGITQSPKYLFRKEGQNVTLSCEQNLNHDAMYWYRQDPGQGLRLIYYSQIVNDFQKGDIAEGYSVSREKKESFPLTVTSAQKNPTAFYLCASSITRSGEQYFGPGTRLTVT.

This chain uses TRBV7-9 with TRBJ2-7, with 7 positions matching TRBD1. This CDR3 contains 14 residues. V shed 5 bases and J 6 bases; nucleotides not matched to a gene: 10. CDR1 is SEHNR, CDR2 FQNEAQ, per germline (reference sequence). The CDR3 sequence: CASSLRTGMGEQYF. The CDR3 nucleotides read TGTGCCAGCAGCCTAAGGACAGGTATGGGCGAGCAGTACTTC.

The rearrangement joins TRBV10-3 to TRBJ1-2; a possible D gene is TRBD1 (6 bases). The V end was cut by 3 bases, the J end by 4 bases, with 12 bases between. The V gene's germline CDR1 is ENHRY and CDR2 SYGVKD. The CDR3 totals 14 residues. The CDR3 loop is CAISDPGAGYGYTF. CDR3 DNA: TGTGCCATCAGTGACCCAGGGGCTGGCTATGGCTACACCTTC.

This clone has only a few counts. This chain connects TRBV5-4 to TRBJ1-2; 9 bases line up with TRBD1. This CDR3 has 16 residues. V trimming: 4 bases; J trimming: 0 bases; junction bases outside the gene matches: 7. The germline gives CDR1 SGHNT, CDR2 YYREEE (reference sequence). CDR3 amino acids: CASSRTGGATNYGYTF. DNA for the CDR3: TGTGCCAGCAGCAGAACAGGGGGCGCGACTAACTATGGCTACACCTTC.

The V gene is TRBV6-5, the J gene TRBJ1-1, with D possibly matching TRBD1 (5 bases). Trimming took 2 bases from V and 9 from J, leaving 16 bases between them. The CDR3 is 14 residues long. Germline CDR1 and CDR2: MNHEY and SVGAGI. CDR3 amino acids: CASSYGQQNRKAFF. The CDR3 DNA reads as TGTGCCAGCAGTTACGGGCAGCAGAACAGGAAAGCTTTCTTT.

Notes on this clone: Germline and junction disagree at one end, which may indicate a read error. The rearrangement joins TRBV7-3 to TRBJ2-2; 11 nucleotides match TRBD2. CDR3 length: 17 amino acids. Germline values: CDR1 SGHTA, CDR2 FQGTGA. CDR3: CASSLTSGGVNTGELFF. The CDR3, as DNA: TGTGCCAGCAGCCTAACTAGCGGGGGAGTGAACACCGGGGAGCTGTTTTTT.

The chain uses TRBV5-5 and TRBJ1-2; D is perhaps TRBD1 (6 bases). The CDR3 sequence is 14 residues long. V was cut by 1 base and J by 4 bases, with 11 bases left in between. Germline lookup yields CDR1 SGHKS and CDR2 YYEKEE (reference sequence). CDR3 nucleotide sequence: TGTGCCAGCAGCTTGTATGAGGACAGCTATGGCTACACCTTC. Translated, it gives CASSLYEDSYGYTF.